This TCR beta chain was sequenced in a study of T cells after posttransplantation cyclophosphamide. The CDR3 runs 13 residues. The junction had 0 bases not matched to a gene; V was cut back by 6 bases and J by 1 base. Germline V lookup: CDR1 MNHEY, CDR2 SVGAGI. This clone was seen many times. Libraries were prepared by immunoSEQ multiplex PCR; TCRdb keeps only in-frame clonotypes and omits some of them. The record shows about 36,000 clones for this sample, with no singletons present. Sequenced sample: PBMCs. The sequence derives from a girl under 18 in good health, CMV-negative, and a related stem cell transplant donor. The chain uses TRBV6-5 and TRBJ1-5; 7 positions agree with TRBD1. Written as DNA, the CDR3 is TGTGCCAGCAGCAGGGGGAGCAATCAGCCCCAGCATTTT. This codes for CASSRGSNQPQHF.